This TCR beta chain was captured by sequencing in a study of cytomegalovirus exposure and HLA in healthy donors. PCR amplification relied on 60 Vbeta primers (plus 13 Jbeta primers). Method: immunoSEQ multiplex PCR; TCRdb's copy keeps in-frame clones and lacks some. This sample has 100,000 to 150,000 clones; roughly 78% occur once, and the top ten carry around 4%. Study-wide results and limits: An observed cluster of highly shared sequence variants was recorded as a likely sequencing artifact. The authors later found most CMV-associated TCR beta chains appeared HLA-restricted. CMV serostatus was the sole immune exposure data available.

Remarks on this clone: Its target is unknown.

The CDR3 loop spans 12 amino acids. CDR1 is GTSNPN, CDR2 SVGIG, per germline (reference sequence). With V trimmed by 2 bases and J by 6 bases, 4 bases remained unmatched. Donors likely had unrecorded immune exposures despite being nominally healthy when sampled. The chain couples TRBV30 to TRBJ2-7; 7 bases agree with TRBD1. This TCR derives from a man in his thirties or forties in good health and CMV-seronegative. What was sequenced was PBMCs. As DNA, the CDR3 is TGTGCCTGGAGTACGACAGGGTTCGAGCAGTACTTC. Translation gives CAWSTTGFEQYF.